The rows below give T cell receptor beta chains drawn from one sample of a study of cytomegalovirus exposure and HLA in healthy donors. TCRdb's table, derived via immunoSEQ multiplex PCR, lists solely in-frame clones and lacks some. The sample shows roughly 300,000 clones, approximately 90% of them seen only once. Sequenced: PBMCs. These receptors all come from a woman aged 18-30 years in good health and CMV-seronegative. CDR3s include the opening cysteine and the closing phenylalanine or tryptophan.

V gene: TRBV7-3
J gene: TRBJ2-3
CDR3 protein: CASSGQGFGRDTQYF

V gene: TRBV9
J gene: TRBJ2-2
CDR3 protein: CASSVGGTSGGELFF

V gene: TRBV6-5
J gene: TRBJ2-7
CDR3 protein: CASSIQGGYEQYF

V gene: TRBV5-4
J gene: TRBJ2-7
CDR3 protein: CASRPTTGAEQYF

V gene: TRBV9
J gene: TRBJ1-4
CDR3 protein: CASSVGTKNEKLFF

V gene: TRBV28
J gene: TRBJ1-1
CDR3 protein: CASSLPTGETEAFF

V gene: TRBV5-4
J gene: TRBJ1-2
CDR3 protein: CASSLDSYGYTF

V gene: TRBV11-2
J gene: TRBJ2-7
CDR3 protein: CASSPPSGPYEQYF

V gene: TRBV28
J gene: TRBJ1-2
CDR3 protein: CASSLAGQPNYGYTF

V gene: TRBV7-2
J gene: TRBJ1-1
CDR3 protein: CASSLGMDRHLEAFF

V gene: TRBV28
J gene: TRBJ2-5
CDR3 protein: CASSLVSGLQETQYF

V gene: TRBV6-5
J gene: TRBJ2-3
CDR3 protein: CASSHGTPRTDTQYF

V gene: TRBV18
J gene: TRBJ1-5
CDR3 protein: CASSLRQGSPQHF

V gene: TRBV27
J gene: TRBJ2-7
CDR3 protein: CASSQSGTSGIEQYF

V gene: TRBV2
J gene: TRBJ2-1
CDR3 protein: CAGEGQLRDEQFF

V gene: TRBV4-3
J gene: TRBJ2-5
CDR3 protein: CASSQEGTGVRETQYF

V gene: TRBV7-8
J gene: TRBJ1-2
CDR3 protein: CASSLSDWGTNYGYTF

V gene: TRBV9
J gene: TRBJ2-2
CDR3 protein: CASSVGSGANTGELFF

V gene: TRBV5-1
J gene: TRBJ2-6
CDR3 protein: CASSLVVGLAGANVLTF

V gene: TRBV28
J gene: TRBJ2-7
CDR3 protein: CASRLAGTLDHEQYF

V gene: TRBV13
J gene: TRBJ2-3
CDR3 protein: CASSLGPGLAGVGTQYF

V gene: TRBV5-6
J gene: TRBJ2-1
CDR3 protein: CASSLFQREGDEQFF

V gene: TRBV29-1
J gene: TRBJ2-3
CDR3 protein: CSVEGFLGLAGEDADTQYF

V gene: TRBV27
J gene: TRBJ2-1
CDR3 protein: CASSLYPARPGEQFF

V gene: TRBV5-1
J gene: TRBJ1-1
CDR3 protein: CASSTHRVGDTEAFF

V gene: TRBV5-1
J gene: TRBJ2-2
CDR3 protein: CASSFANFDTGELFF

V gene: TRBV11-2
J gene: TRBJ1-4
CDR3 protein: CASSKTQGLIEKLFF

V gene: TRBV9
J gene: TRBJ1-2
CDR3 protein: CASSVEGREGYGYTF

V gene: TRBV28
J gene: TRBJ1-2
CDR3 protein: CASSGHSTGGASNGYTF

V gene: TRBV7-9
J gene: TRBJ1-2
CDR3 protein: CASSLQGAVTF

V gene: TRBV2
J gene: TRBJ1-5
CDR3 protein: CASTGGTGVYSNQPQHF

V gene: TRBV2
J gene: TRBJ1-2
CDR3 protein: CASIRDSPNYGYTF

V gene: TRBV14
J gene: TRBJ1-1
CDR3 protein: CASSHPGTEAFF

V gene: TRBV18
J gene: TRBJ1-5
CDR3 protein: CASSPEPRNQPQHF

V gene: TRBV6-5
J gene: TRBJ2-7
CDR3 protein: CASGLTSRSYEQYF

V gene: TRBV27
J gene: TRBJ1-2
CDR3 protein: CASSFGQNYGYTF

V gene: TRBV18
J gene: TRBJ2-3
CDR3 protein: CASSSRDSFFTDTQYF

V gene: TRBV15
J gene: TRBJ1-5
CDR3 protein: CATSLQDNQPQHF

V gene: TRBV7-6
J gene: TRBJ2-1
CDR3 protein: CASSLGPSGGYNEQFF

V gene: TRBV7-2
J gene: TRBJ2-2
CDR3 protein: CASSYSGTSGIRTGELFF

V gene: TRBV18
J gene: TRBJ1-2
CDR3 protein: CASSRAGTGKYGYTF

V gene: TRBV28
J gene: TRBJ2-3
CDR3 protein: CASRSTQGIGQGNTDTQYF

V gene: TRBV28
J gene: TRBJ1-2
CDR3 protein: CASSRQGDYGYTF

V gene: TRBV28
J gene: TRBJ1-5
CDR3 protein: CASSAVVGAGQPQHF

V gene: TRBV2
J gene: TRBJ1-3
CDR3 protein: CASSRRVSGNTIYF

V gene: TRBV12-5
J gene: TRBJ1-2
CDR3 protein: CASGLSGVGGYGYTF

V gene: TRBV5-8
J gene: TRBJ1-2
CDR3 protein: CASSQKGYTF

V gene: TRBV7-3
J gene: TRBJ2-1
CDR3 protein: CASRSSGGREFF

V gene: TRBV28
J gene: TRBJ1-5
CDR3 protein: CASSMGQGIQPQHF

V gene: TRBV4-2
J gene: TRBJ2-7
CDR3 protein: CASSQEGLADPYEQYF

V gene: TRBV11-2
J gene: TRBJ2-3
CDR3 protein: CASSPRGTTDTQYF

V gene: TRBV5-1
J gene: TRBJ1-2
CDR3 protein: CASSLTGEDYGYTF

V gene: TRBV5-6
J gene: TRBJ2-1
CDR3 protein: CASSTRFLPYNEQFF

V gene: TRBV7-8
J gene: TRBJ2-4
CDR3 protein: CASSLAGGRERAKNIQYF